The clone carrying this T cell receptor (beta chain) was seen once. Its antigen remains unidentified. Vbeta (60) and Jbeta (13) primers were used in the PCR. Clones were sequenced by immunoSEQ multiplex PCR, and TCRdb holds only the in-frame ones, with some missing. The sample holds 110,000 to 150,000 clones, about 78% seen once. This record belongs to a study of cytomegalovirus exposure and HLA in healthy donors. Study-wide results and caveats: In an earlier analysis, about 87% or about 30%: the productive usage of most TCR beta V segments.

The CDR3 totals 14 residues. Germline V gene sequence: CDR1 MNHEY, CDR2 SMNVEV (reference sequence). The V segment lost 5 bases and the J segment 1 base; nucleotides outside the gene matches: 3. This chain links TRBV27 with TRBJ2-3; TRBD2 agrees at 7 bases. This sequence was found in a man younger than 35 in good health and CMV-seronegative. The sample taken for sequencing was PBMCs. The CDR3 DNA follows: TGTGCCAGCAGTGTGGGACTACGCACAGATACGCAGTATTTT. Protein: CASSVGLRTDTQYF.